This passage covers 21 T cell receptor beta chains from one sample sequenced in a study of CXCR3-negative and CXCR3-positive naive CD8 T cells. Study outcomes and limitations: TRB CDR3s were more hydrophobic in CXCR3-positive than in CXCR3-negative naive cells.

These receptors lack a known antigen. UMI-labeled 5' RACE yielded the TRB cDNA libraries. TCRdb re-called the 5' RACE reads and gives one entry per CDR3 protein, without DNA. Its table lists just under 90,000 distinct CDR3 sequences. Input material: naive CXCR3+ CD8+ T cells from blood. Specified subset: CD45RO-CCR7+CD27+CD95- naive CD8+ T cells expressing CXCR3 (TNR3+). Receptor source: a human donor in good health. Some clones in this sample may be carry-over from other donors' samples.

This chain connects TRBV9 to TRBJ2-3; without DNA, the TCRdb call of TRBD2 cannot be checked. This CDR3 is built from 14 residues. The germline V gene encodes CDR1 SGDLS and CDR2 YYNGEE. CDR3 sequence: CASSSTGGANTQYF.

The chain is built from TRBV3-1 and TRBJ2-1; the TRBD1 assignment by TCRdb is unverifiable without DNA. CDR3 size: 13 residues. Per the germline V gene, CDR1 is LGHDT and CDR2 is YNNKEL (reference sequence). The CDR3 is CASSEGTYNEQFF.

The V and J genes are TRBV28 and TRBJ1-2; TCRdb gives TRBD1 as the D gene, but with no DNA this cannot be confirmed. Germline CDR1 MDHEN, CDR2 SYDVKM. CDR3 length: 13 residues. CDR3 sequence: CASSQGSGDGYTF.

The chain uses TRBV5-5 and TRBJ2-7; the D gene TCRdb calls, TRBD1, cannot be checked with no DNA. CDR3 length equals 15 residues. Germline V gene lookup returns CDR1 SGHKS and CDR2 YYEKEE (reference sequence). The CDR3 spells CASLFEGTGSSEQYF. The complete variable domain, with remaining parts taken from reference TRBV5-5 and TRBJ2-7, reads DAGVTQSPTHLIKTRGQQVTLRCSPISGHKSVSWYQQVLGQGPQFIFQYYEKEERGRGNFPDRFSARQFPNYSSELNVNALLLGDSALYLCASLFEGTGSSEQYFGPGTRLTVT.

V and J are TRBV19 and TRBJ2-1; the D gene TCRdb calls, TRBD1, cannot be checked with no DNA. Germline CDR1 LNHDA, CDR2 SQIVND (reference sequence). The CDR3 length is 18 residues. The CDR3: CASTKFGGPELRYNEQFF. Full variable domain (outside the CDR3, taken from reference TRBV19 and TRBJ2-1): DGGITQSPKYLFRKEGQNVTLSCEQNLNHDAMYWYRQDPGQGLRLIYYSQIVNDFQKGDIAEGYSVSREKKESFPLTVTSAQKNPTAFYLCASTKFGGPELRYNEQFFGPGTRLTVL.

This chain links TRBV11-2 with TRBJ2-3. The germline CDR1 and CDR2 sequences are SGHAT and FQNNGV. The CDR3 spans 15 residues. CDR3 sequence: CASSSGRYSTDTQYF.

This chain joins TRBV4-1 and TRBJ2-2; the TCRdb D gene call, TRBD1, has no DNA to confirm it. CDR3 length equals 16 residues. CDR1 and CDR2 (germline): MGHRA, YSYEKL. CDR3 sequence reads: CASSQPGQSNTGELFF.

V gene TRBV11-2 combines with J gene TRBJ2-6. Germline CDR1 reads SGHAT; CDR2 reads FQNNGV. The CDR3 is 14 amino acids. The CDR3 sequence is CASSLGWGANVLTF.

The V call is TRBV7-9, the J call TRBJ1-1. Per the germline V gene, CDR1 is SEHNR and CDR2 is FQNEAQ (reference sequence). The CDR3 is 14 amino acids. The CDR3 spells CASSLVEVDTEAFF.

This rearrangement joins TRBV12-3 or TRBV12-4 to TRBJ1-1; the TCRdb D gene call, TRBD1, has no DNA to confirm it. The CDR3 is made up of 14 amino acids. CDR3 protein: CASSLGQLNTEAFF.

The chain uses TRBV28 and TRBJ2-3; TCRdb picks TRBD1, but there is no DNA to check that call. CDR1 is MDHEN, CDR2 SYDVKM, per germline. The CDR3 contains 14 residues. CDR3 sequence: CASSEGGRTDTQYF.

This chain joins TRBV6-5 and TRBJ2-1. The CDR3 spans 16 residues. CDR1 and CDR2 from the germline V gene are MNHEY and SVGAGI. The CDR3 here is CASSYVAASPSNEQFF.

The chain employs TRBV28 and TRBJ2-3. In germline, CDR1 is MDHEN, CDR2 SYDVKM. The CDR3 is 13 residues long. The CDR3 reads CASSFASTDTQYF.

J is TRBJ2-7 and V is TRBV2; as DNA is missing, the TRBD1 call by TCRdb cannot be tested. The germline V gene has CDR1 SNHLY and CDR2 FYNNEI. The CDR3 totals 16 residues. The CDR3 reads CASRAEGRQGSYEQYF.

The rearrangement joins TRBV7-9 to TRBJ2-5; TCRdb selects TRBD1, and the lack of DNA leaves this call unchecked. Looked up from germline, CDR1 is SEHNR and CDR2 is FQNEAQ (reference sequence). The CDR3 has 12 residues. The CDR3 sequence is CASSPTGETQYF.

The chain joins TRBV3-1 to TRBJ2-6; TCRdb's D call of TRBD2 is untestable without DNA. This CDR3 comprises 21 residues. From germline, CDR1 is LGHDT and CDR2 YNNKEL (reference sequence). CDR3 sequence reads: CASSQEGLAGGQISGANVLTF.

The chain combines TRBV6-1 with TRBJ2-1; the TCRdb call, TRBD1, lacks DNA for checking. Germline V gives CDR1 MNHNS, CDR2 SASEGT. The CDR3 runs 20 residues. Here the CDR3 reads CASSARDAGLRLSSYNEQFF.

Here the CDR3 reads CASSGQGNTEAFF. V usage is TRBV25-1 and J usage is TRBJ1-1; checking the TCRdb D call of TRBD1 is not possible without DNA. This CDR3 region has 13 residues. In germline, CDR1 is MGHDK, CDR2 SYGVNS.

The V gene is TRBV7-6, the J gene TRBJ2-3; TCRdb's D call of TRBD2 is untestable without DNA. The germline V gene encodes CDR1 SGHVS and CDR2 FNYEAQ. This CDR3 is 16 amino acids long. The CDR3: CASSRPSGIGTDTQYF.

The gene calls are TRBV4-2 and TRBJ1-6; TCRdb returns TRBD1, unconfirmable since there is no DNA. The length of the CDR3 is 17 residues. Germline assignment: CDR1 LGHNA and CDR2 YNFKEQ. The CDR3 is CASSQYKGQGENSPLHF.

The rearrangement uses TRBV20-1 and TRBJ2-1. Germline V gene sequence: CDR1 DFQATT, CDR2 SNEGSKA (reference sequence). This CDR3 spans 14 amino acids. The CDR3 protein is CSARSLADYNEQFF.